This T cell receptor beta chain was sequenced in a study of blood T cell repertoires in COVID-19 (dated by TCRdb to about 2020). In terms of the full investigation: Samples from collaborators originated in the United States, Italy and Spain and spanned both the acute and convalescent phases of COVID-19. Deeply sampled blood TCRbeta repertoires from subjects exposed to, actively infected with, or recovered from COVID-19 were included in the dataset. Where available, HLA class I and class II types were taken from metadata supplied by the sample provider and were not determined by assay-based typing. The material from the prospective study consisted of cDNA or gDNA derived from T cells, B-cell-depleted T cells, or PBMCs. The samples were drawn from two sources: the first 160 participants of the ongoing ImmuneRACE study, and over 950 subjects contributed by 6 global collaborators. A de-identified subject ID, COVID-19 status, age in years and sex were almost always included in the sample metadata. A freely available public database, intended as a resource for researchers studying the immune response to SARS-CoV-2, is where the repertoires were released. The full study reports these points: Clinical and demographic metadata were provided uncurated, with the amount varying by source and participant.

The immunoSEQ Assay, a bias-controlled multiplex PCR, was used to amplify TCRbeta CDR3 regions from genomic DNA. The original methods were these. Within the assay, amplification of reference gene primers was used to estimate how many nucleated cells each sample contained. To quantify the absolute abundance of each unique TCRbeta CDR3 rearrangement, sequence reads were collapsed and filtered. Productive Simpson clonality was computed per sample as the square root of Simpson's diversity index over productive rearrangements. This is the immuneACCESS table as TCRdb keeps it, with only in-frame sequences that have V and J called. A part of the clones is gone; compared with another copy, unresolved V genes explain less than half, and the rest is unexplained. The DNA gave D and trimming, while V, J and clone size come from that table. The sample table contains roughly 150,000 clones; only one count was recorded for approximately 84% of them. The leading ten clones occupy roughly a tenth of the sample.

This clone was seen a handful of times. Its antigen has not been determined. It has no much larger one-base neighbor in the sample; base qualities were not kept. The CDR3, from cysteine to phenylalanine, totals 17 residues. Left in the record is the CDR3 DNA by itself, 51 bases read in frame from the first base. Looking up the germline V gene yields CDR1 SGHRS and CDR2 YFSETQ. Ends trimmed: V by 4 bases, J by 3 bases; bases unmatched to a gene: 15. The collaborating institutions used their own protocols to collect whole blood in K2EDTA tubes. For TCRbeta analysis, collaborators shipped samples as frozen whole blood, isolated PBMCs, or DNA extracted from either of those sample types.

The rearranged chain carries TRBV5-1 and TRBJ2-7; TRBD1 aligns with 8 central bases. This receptor was taken from a man between 65 and 80 years old with active or convalescent COVID-19. The sample was peripheral blood. At the DNA level, the sequence is TGCGCCAGCAGCCCGAAGCCCCGACAGGGGATTATCTACGAGCAGTACTTC. Translated, this is CASSPKPRQGIIYEQYF.